The T cell receptor beta chain under discussion was sequenced for a study of early T cells in non-severe SARS-CoV-2 infection. This clonotype was recorded at least ten times. Antigen unknown. TCRdb processed the 5' RACE reads anew with MiXCR; each CDR3 protein has one entry. The sample carries 30,000 to 35,000 distinct CDR3 sequences, around 4.1% recorded once. Findings and limits, study-wide: Clonotype matching in VDJdb favored anti-spike CD8 responses and did not capture private and CD4 specificities.

Germline V gives CDR1 MNHEY, CDR2 SVGEGT. The germline V and J ends were trimmed by 1 base and 10 bases, with 8 bases remaining between them. This CDR3 has 12 residues. Material: whole blood. The clonotype comes from an adult who was a healthcare worker with PCR-confirmed SARS-CoV-2 infection or an uninfected control (not recorded which). The V call is TRBV6-2 or TRBV6-3, the J call TRBJ2-1, with a possible D match to TRBD2 (6 bases). In DNA, the CDR3 is TGTGCCAGCAGTTACTGGCTAGCGGAGCAGTTCTTC. It codes for CASSYWLAEQFF.